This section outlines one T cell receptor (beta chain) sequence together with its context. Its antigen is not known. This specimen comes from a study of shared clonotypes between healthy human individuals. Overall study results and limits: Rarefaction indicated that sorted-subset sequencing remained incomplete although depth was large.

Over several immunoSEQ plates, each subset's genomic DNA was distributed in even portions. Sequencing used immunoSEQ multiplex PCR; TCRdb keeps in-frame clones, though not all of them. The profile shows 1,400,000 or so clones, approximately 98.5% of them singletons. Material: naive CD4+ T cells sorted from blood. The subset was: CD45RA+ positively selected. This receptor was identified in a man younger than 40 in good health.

CDR3: CASSAPTGVGGNTIYF. As DNA, the CDR3 is TGTGCCAGCAGCGCCCCAACAGGGGTAGGTGGAAACACCATATATTTT. The chain joins TRBV5-5 to TRBJ1-3, with 7 bases that match TRBD1. The CDR3 spans 16 residues. Trimming at V came to 4 bases and at J to 3 bases, leaving 10 bases not matched to a gene. CDR1 and CDR2 (germline): SGHKS, YYEKEE (reference sequence).